These T cell receptor beta chains were read from a single sample in a study of T cell responses to AZD1222 COVID-19 vaccine. Sequencing was performed with immunoSEQ multiplex PCR; in TCRdb, only in-frame clones are kept and a portion is missing. The sample carries tens of thousands of clones, roughly 85% recorded once. This material consisted of peripheral blood, taken on day 0 of AZD1222 vaccination. These TCRs come from an adult in good health. Each CDR3 is given with its conserved first and last residue. A D gene is named only where the DNA matches it firmly. Size values are once, few and many counts, or a class for expanded clones, and some rows have none.

TGCAGTGCGACCAAGCGAGAGCAGTTCTTC	CSATKREQFF	TRBV20-1	TRBJ2-1	.	.
TGTGCCAGCAGTTACCGGAATTCAGAGACCCAGTACTTC	CASSYRNSETQYF	TRBV6-5	TRBJ2-5	.	.
TGTGCCAGTAGTTCGAGTATATTAATGAACACTGAAGCTTTCTTT	CASSSSILMNTEAFF	TRBV19	TRBJ1-1	once	.
TGTGCCAGCAGCTTAAGGGGGGGACAGTTAGACGAGCAGTACTTC	CASSLRGGQLDEQYF	TRBV7-9	TRBJ2-7	.	.
TGTGCCAGCAGCCAGTCACTCGCCTACGAGCAGTACTTC	CASSQSLAYEQYF	TRBV11-2	TRBJ2-7	.	.
TGTGCCAGCAGCCATGACGCACTAACAGGGATTTCTGGAAACACCATATATTTT	CASSHDALTGISGNTIYF	TRBV4-2	TRBJ1-3	.	.
TGTGCCAGCAGCCAGACAGGGCGGAGCGGCTACACCTTC	CASSQTGRSGYTF	TRBV3-1/TRBV3-2	TRBJ1-2	once	TRBD1
TGTGCCAGCAGTTTAACGGGGGGAGGTACGAGGGTCACTGAAGCTTTCTTT	CASSLTGGGTRVTEAFF	TRBV27	TRBJ1-1	.	.
TGTGCCAGCAGCCAAGACAGAAACACCATATATTTT	CASSQDRNTIYF	TRBV3-1/TRBV3-2	TRBJ1-3	.	.
TGTGCCAGCAGCGTCACCTCCAGTAGCGGGGGGACCGGGGATACGCAGTATTTT	CASSVTSSSGGTGDTQYF	TRBV9	TRBJ2-3	.	TRBD2
TGTGCCAGCAGTGAAGGGCAGGGGCCAAGGGAAAAACTGTTTTTT	CASSEGQGPREKLFF	TRBV2	TRBJ1-4	few	.
TGTGCCACCAGTGGGGGACAGGGGAAGAACACTGAAGCTTTCTTT	CATSGGQGKNTEAFF	TRBV24-1	TRBJ1-1	.	TRBD1
TGTGCCAGCAGCGGGTCGACAGGGGGCTACGAGCAGTACTTC	CASSGSTGGYEQYF	TRBV9	TRBJ2-7	once	TRBD1
TGTGCCAGCAGTGATTCAGGGGGCGAAACTCAGCCCCAGCATTTT	CASSDSGGETQPQHF	TRBV2	TRBJ1-5	.	TRBD1
TGTGCCACCAGCGGCGCCGGGACAGAGAGCTCTGGGGCCAACGTCCTGACTTTC	CATSGAGTESSGANVLTF	TRBV15	TRBJ2-6	.	TRBD1
TGTGCCAGCAGCTCCTCTACGTACACTGAAGCTTTCTTT	CASSSSTYTEAFF	TRBV7-9	TRBJ1-1	.	.
TGTGCCAGCAGCCTGGGTGGGGACCCGACAGATACGCAGTATTTT	CASSLGGDPTDTQYF	TRBV5-6	TRBJ2-3	.	.
TGTGCCAGCAGTTACTCGTCCGGGGGCGGGCAGCCCCAGCATTTT	CASSYSSGGGQPQHF	TRBV6-2/TRBV6-3	TRBJ1-5	.	.
TGTGCCAGCAGCTCCCCGGGACTCCCTCGAGAGACCCAGTACTTC	CASSSPGLPRETQYF	TRBV7-8	TRBJ2-5	.	.
TGCGCCAGCAGCCAATGGGCGGGGGCGGGAACTGAAGCTTTCTTT	CASSQWAGAGTEAFF	TRBV4-3	TRBJ1-1	.	.
TGTGCCACCAGCTCCAGGGTTGGCGAGCAGTACTTC	CATSSRVGEQYF	TRBV15	TRBJ2-7	.	.
TGTGCCAGCAGACCCGGGAGGTCTAAACCGAACACTGAAGCTTTCTTT	CASRPGRSKPNTEAFF	TRBV28	TRBJ1-1	.	.
TGTGCCAGCAGCCCAGTGGAGGCCTATGGCTACACCTTC	CASSPVEAYGYTF	TRBV9	TRBJ1-2	.	.
TGTGCCAGCAGCACCTCCTACGAGCAGTACTTC	CASSTSYEQYF	TRBV7-9	TRBJ2-7	few	.
TGTGCCATCAGTGATAATAGCGGAACAGCCAAAAACATTCAGTACTTC	CAISDNSGTAKNIQYF	TRBV10-3	TRBJ2-4	.	.
TGTGCCAGCAGCGGCCGACTAGCGGGGGGTCCCACCTATACGCAGTATTTT	CASSGRLAGGPTYTQYF	TRBV9	TRBJ2-3	.	TRBD2
TGCGCCAGCAGCTCCCGGGCCGGGAATTACGAGCAGTACTTC	CASSSRAGNYEQYF	TRBV5-1	TRBJ2-7	.	.
TGTGCCAGCAGTTTTAATGGGGGAGTTCGGTACGAGCAGTACTTC	CASSFNGGVRYEQYF	TRBV27	TRBJ2-7	.	.
TGTGCCAGCAGCTTAGCAAGTCGGGGGGGCCATGGCTACACCTTC	CASSLASRGGHGYTF	TRBV7-9	TRBJ1-2	.	.
TGTGCCATCAAGACTACCAACGGAGGGGACACTGAAGCTTTCTTT	CAIKTTNGGDTEAFF	TRBV10-3	TRBJ1-1	once	.
TGTGCCAGCAGCCAAGAGCCGAGTTCACCCCTCCACTTT	CASSQEPSSPLHF	TRBV3-1/TRBV3-2	TRBJ1-6	.	.
TGTGCCAGCAGCCACCCAGGGATTACGAGGACTGAAGCTTTCTTT	CASSHPGITRTEAFF	TRBV4-2	TRBJ1-1	few	.
TGTGCCAGCAGTTGGGACGGCTACGAGCAGTACTTC	CASSWDGYEQYF	TRBV7-9	TRBJ2-7	.	.
TGTGCCAGCAGTTACGAGGGGTTAATCGGCTATGGCTACACCTTC	CASSYEGLIGYGYTF	TRBV6-2/TRBV6-3	TRBJ1-2	.	.
TGTGCCAGCAGCCCAATAGCGGGGGGGATCACAGATACGCAGTATTTT	CASSPIAGGITDTQYF	TRBV13	TRBJ2-3	once	TRBD2
TGTGCCTGGGACAGGGGCGGCAATCAGCCCCAGCATTTT	CAWDRGGNQPQHF	TRBV30	TRBJ1-5	.	TRBD1
TGTGCCAGCAGACCTGGACAGGGGCTCGGTGAAAAACTGTTTTTT	CASRPGQGLGEKLFF	TRBV5-4	TRBJ1-4	.	TRBD1
TGTGCCAGCAGCCAAAAGCCTACAGGGTCCGAGACCCAGTACTTC	CASSQKPTGSETQYF	TRBV7-9	TRBJ2-5	.	.
TGCAGCGTCAGAGCTGGGGCGGATGGCTACACCTTC	CSVRAGADGYTF	TRBV29-1	TRBJ1-2	.	.
TGTGCCAGCAGCTTAGTAGGGGACAGCATCAGCGAGCCCCAGCATTTT	CASSLVGDSISEPQHF	TRBV7-2	TRBJ1-5	.	TRBD1
TGTGCCAGCAGTTTGGGGGCATATGATACGCAGTATTTT	CASSLGAYDTQYF	TRBV12-3/TRBV12-4	TRBJ2-3	.	.
TGTGCCAGCAGCGCCTTGGGGGGCAATGAAAAACTGTTTTTT	CASSALGGNEKLFF	TRBV9	TRBJ1-4	.	.
TGTGCCAGCAGCGTAGGGGGCACAGATACGCAGTATTTT	CASSVGGTDTQYF	TRBV9	TRBJ2-3	.	.
TGTGCCAGCAGATTACAGGACACCGGGGAGCTGTTTTTT	CASRLQDTGELFF	TRBV11-3	TRBJ2-2	.	.
TGTGCCAGCAGCGGGGATCGGTTCGGGATCACTGAAGCTTTCTTT	CASSGDRFGITEAFF	TRBV5-6	TRBJ1-1	.	.
TGCGCCAGCAGCTTGGCAGTAAGTCTGAATCATCAGCCCCAGCATTTT	CASSLAVSLNHQPQHF	TRBV5-1	TRBJ1-5	once	.
TGTGCCAGCAACAGCGGGGGGCGGGAGACCCAGTACTTC	CASNSGGRETQYF	TRBV2	TRBJ2-5	.	TRBD2
TGTGCCACCAGCCCAAGCCGGACAGCCCAAGAGACCCAGTACTTC	CATSPSRTAQETQYF	TRBV15	TRBJ2-5	once	.
TGTGCCAGTAGGGGCCTTGACAGGGCCCGGGGCTATGGCTACACCTTC	CASRGLDRARGYGYTF	TRBV19	TRBJ1-2	.	TRBD1
TGTGCCAGTAGTTCCGAGTTCTATAATTCACCCCTCCACTTT	CASSSEFYNSPLHF	TRBV19	TRBJ1-6	once	.